This T cell receptor beta chain was found in a study of T cell changes during pregnancy in multiple sclerosis. Sequencing used immunoSEQ multiplex PCR; TCRdb keeps in-frame clones, though not all of them. Here the sample spans 35,000 to 50,000 clones, about 85% being singletons. The input for sequencing was CD4+ T cells from peripheral blood mononuclear cells, taken in the second trimester of pregnancy. The receptor was isolated from a female donor with multiple sclerosis, enrolled in a pregnancy study.

The CDR3 here is CASSLGGGTGELFF. The CDR3, as DNA: TGTGCCAGCAGTTTGGGAGGGGGCACCGGGGAGCTGTTTTTT. This chain connects TRBV27 to TRBJ2-2; possible D gene TRBD2, 7 bases. Germline CDR1 reads MNHEY; CDR2 reads SMNVEV (reference sequence). V lost 3 bases to trimming and J lost 4 bases, with 9 bases between them. The CDR3 runs 14 residues.